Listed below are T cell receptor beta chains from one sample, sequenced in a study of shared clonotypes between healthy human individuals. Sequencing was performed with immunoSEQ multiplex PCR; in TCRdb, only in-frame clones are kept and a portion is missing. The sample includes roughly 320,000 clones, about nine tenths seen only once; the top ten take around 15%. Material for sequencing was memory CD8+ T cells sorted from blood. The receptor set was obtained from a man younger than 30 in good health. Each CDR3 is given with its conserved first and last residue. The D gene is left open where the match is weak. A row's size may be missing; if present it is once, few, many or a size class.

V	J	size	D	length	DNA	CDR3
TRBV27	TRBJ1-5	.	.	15	TGTGCCAGCAGTACGTACAGGGTTTCGGGTCAGCCCCAGCATTTT	CASSTYRVSGQPQHF
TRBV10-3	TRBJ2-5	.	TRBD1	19	TGTGCCATCAGTGAGTCTGGACAGGGAGATGATGGGGGCCAAGAGACCCAGTACTTC	CAISESGQGDDGGQETQYF
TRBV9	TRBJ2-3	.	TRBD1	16	TGTGCCAGCAGCGTAGATTGGGACAGGGGCACAGATACGCAGTATTTT	CASSVDWDRGTDTQYF
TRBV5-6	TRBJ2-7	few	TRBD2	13	TGTGCCAGCAGCCCCGGGGGGTTAGGCGAGCAGTACTTC	CASSPGGLGEQYF
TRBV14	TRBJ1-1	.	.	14	TGTGCCAGCAGCCAAGTTAACGTTAACACTGAAGCTTTCTTT	CASSQVNVNTEAFF
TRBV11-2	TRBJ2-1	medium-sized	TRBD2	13	TGTGCCAGCAGCTTAGATCCTGGGAGGGCCGGGTTCTTC	CASSLDPGRAGFF
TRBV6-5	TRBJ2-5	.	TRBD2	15	TGTGCCAGCAGTTGGGCTAGCGGCCTCCAAGAGACCCAGTACTTC	CASSWASGLQETQYF
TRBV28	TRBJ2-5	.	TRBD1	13	TGTGCCAGCAGACGACAGGGCGGAGAGACCCAGTACTTC	CASRRQGGETQYF
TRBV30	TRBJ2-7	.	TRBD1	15	TGTGCCTGGAGTGGGAACCGGGACAGCCCCTACGAGCAGTACTTC	CAWSGNRDSPYEQYF
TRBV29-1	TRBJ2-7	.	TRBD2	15	TGCAGCGTTTACTCCGGACTAGCGGGGGGGTACGAGCAGTACTTC	CSVYSGLAGGYEQYF
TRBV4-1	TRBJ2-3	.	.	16	TGCGCCAGCAGCCAAGATGGGGCGGTGTGGACAGATACGCAGTATTTT	CASSQDGAVWTDTQYF
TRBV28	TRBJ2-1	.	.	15	TGTGCCAGCAGCTCTACAGATGGGAGATACAATGAGCAGTTCTTC	CASSSTDGRYNEQFF
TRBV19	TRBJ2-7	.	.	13	TGTGCCAGTAGTATCGCATTACCCTACGAGCAGTACTTC	CASSIALPYEQYF
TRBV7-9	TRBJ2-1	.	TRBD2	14	TGTGCCAGCCTCCTAGCGGGGACGGGGCGTGAGCAGTTCTTC	CASLLAGTGREQFF
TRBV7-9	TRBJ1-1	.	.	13	TGTGCCAGCAGCGGGACACCGAACACTGAAGCTTTCTTT	CASSGTPNTEAFF
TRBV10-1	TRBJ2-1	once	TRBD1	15	TGCGCCAGCAGTGACTGGGACAGTTCCAGGCAGGAGCAGTTCTTC	CASSDWDSSRQEQFF
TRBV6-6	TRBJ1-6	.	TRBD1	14	TGTGCCAGCAGTTCGCAGGGGGGCGAATCACCCCTCCACTTT	CASSSQGGESPLHF
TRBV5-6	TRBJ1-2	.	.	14	TGTGCCAGCAGCTTGGCGACGGCTAACTATGGCTACACCTTC	CASSLATANYGYTF
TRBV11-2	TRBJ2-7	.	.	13	TGTGCCAGCAGCTTAGATCTGGGCTACGAGCAGTACTTC	CASSLDLGYEQYF
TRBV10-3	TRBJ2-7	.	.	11	TGTGCCACGGCGAGAGCTTACGAGCAGTACTTC	CATARAYEQYF
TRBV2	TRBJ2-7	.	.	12	TGTGCCAGCATCGGGACCGCCTACGAGCAGTACTTC	CASIGTAYEQYF
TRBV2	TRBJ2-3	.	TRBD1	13	TGTGCCAACAAAGACAGGGAAACAGATACGCAGTATTTT	CANKDRETDTQYF
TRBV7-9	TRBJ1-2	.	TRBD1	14	TGTGCCAGCAGCTTAGGGGACAGGATCTATGGCTACACCTTC	CASSLGDRIYGYTF
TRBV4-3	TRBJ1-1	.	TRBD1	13	TGCGCCAGCAGCCAAACAGGGGTCACTGAAGCTTTCTTT	CASSQTGVTEAFF
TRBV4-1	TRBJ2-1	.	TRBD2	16	TGCGCCAGCAGCAGAATAGCGGGGGGGCCCCACAATGAGCAGTTCTTC	CASSRIAGGPHNEQFF
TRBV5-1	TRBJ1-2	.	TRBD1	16	TGCGCCAGCAGCCCAAGAGAGATAGGGACAGACTATGGCTACACCTTC	CASSPREIGTDYGYTF
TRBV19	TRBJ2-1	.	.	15	TGTGCCAGTAGACCTTTCAGGGGCTCCTACAATGAGCAGTTCTTC	CASRPFRGSYNEQFF
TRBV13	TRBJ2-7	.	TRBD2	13	TGTGCCAGCAGCACGGGACTACAGTACGAGCAGTACTTC	CASSTGLQYEQYF
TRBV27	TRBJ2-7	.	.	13	TGTGCCAGCGGGTTCGGACCGACCTACGAGCAGTACTTC	CASGFGPTYEQYF
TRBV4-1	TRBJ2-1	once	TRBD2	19	TGCGCCAGCAGCCAAGTTCTAGCGGGAGGGCCGGAGTCCTACAATGAGCAGTTCTTC	CASSQVLAGGPESYNEQFF
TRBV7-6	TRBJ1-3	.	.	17	TGTGCCAGCAGCTTCCTCCCGACAGGATTCTCTGGAAACACCATATATTTT	CASSFLPTGFSGNTIYF
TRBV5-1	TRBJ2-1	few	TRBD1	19	TGCGCCAGCAGCTTAATCTTTGAGAGTGGTCGGCGGACAGGGAATGAGCAGTTCTTC	CASSLIFESGRRTGNEQFF
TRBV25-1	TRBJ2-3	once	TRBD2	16	TGTGCCAGCAGGAGTCGGGGCGGGGGGTACACAGATACGCAGTATTTT	CASRSRGGGYTDTQYF
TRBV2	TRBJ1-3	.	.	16	TGTGCCATCATAGGGGTCGGCCCGAGCTCTGGAAACACCATATATTTT	CAIIGVGPSSGNTIYF
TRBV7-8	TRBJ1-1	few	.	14	TGTGCCAGCAGCTTCGGACAGATTAACACTGAAGCTTTCTTT	CASSFGQINTEAFF
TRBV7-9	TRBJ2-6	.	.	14	TGTGCCAGCAGCGCTGGACAGGGGGCCAACGTCCTGACTTTC	CASSAGQGANVLTF
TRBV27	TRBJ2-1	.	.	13	TGTGCCAGCAGTTTATCCCTTCTATACGAGCAGTTCTTC	CASSLSLLYEQFF
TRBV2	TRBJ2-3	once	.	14	TGTGCCAGCAGTGACAGGGGTAGCACAGATACGCAGTATTTT	CASSDRGSTDTQYF
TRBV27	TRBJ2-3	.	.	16	TGTGCCAGCAGTTCGATAGCGGTCAGTAGCACAGATACGCAGTATTTT	CASSSIAVSSTDTQYF
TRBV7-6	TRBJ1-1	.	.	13	TGTGCCAGCAGCTTAGGCAAGAACACTGAAGCTTTCTTT	CASSLGKNTEAFF
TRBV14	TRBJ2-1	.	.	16	TGTGCCAGCAGCCAACCAGGACTTTTTACAGGCGATGAGCAGTTCTTC	CASSQPGLFTGDEQFF
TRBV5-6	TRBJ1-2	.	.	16	TGTGCCAGCAGCCCTGAGAACTATACTATCGTCTATGGCTACACCTTC	CASSPENYTIVYGYTF
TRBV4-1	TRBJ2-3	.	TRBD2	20	TGCGCCAGCAGCCAAGCTCCCCCCGGGGTGAGCGGGAGTAGCACAGATACGCAGTATTTT	CASSQAPPGVSGSSTDTQYF
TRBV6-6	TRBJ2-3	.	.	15	TGTGCCAGCAGTTTCTTGTTAGGGAGCACAGATACGCAGTATTTT	CASSFLLGSTDTQYF
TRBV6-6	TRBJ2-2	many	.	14	TGTGCCAGCAGTTACCTAGGGGTCACCGGGGAGCTGTTTTTT	CASSYLGVTGELFF
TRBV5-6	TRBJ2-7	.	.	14	TGTGCCAGCAGCCCGGGCCCAGGGTCGGAAGAGCAGTACTTC	CASSPGPGSEEQYF
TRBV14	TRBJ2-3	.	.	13	TGTGCCAGCAGCTCGACAAACACAGATACGCAGTATTTT	CASSSTNTDTQYF
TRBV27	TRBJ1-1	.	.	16	TGTGCCAGCATTGACAACCCGTGGGGGGTGAACACTGAAGCTTTCTTT	CASIDNPWGVNTEAFF
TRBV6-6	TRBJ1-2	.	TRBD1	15	TGTGCCAGCAGTTACGGGGGACAGGGGAACTATGGCTACACCTTC	CASSYGGQGNYGYTF
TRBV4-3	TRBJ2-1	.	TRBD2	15	TGCGCCAGCAGCGTACTAGCGGGGGACTACAATGAGCAGTTCTTC	CASSVLAGDYNEQFF
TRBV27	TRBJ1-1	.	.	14	TGTGCCAGCAGTTTAAACACAGGGTTCACTGAAGCTTTCTTT	CASSLNTGFTEAFF
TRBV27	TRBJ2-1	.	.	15	TGTGCCAGCAGTTTACAACAATGGCCGGGCCATGAGCAGTTCTTC	CASSLQQWPGHEQFF
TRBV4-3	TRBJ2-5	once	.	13	TGCGCCAGCAGCCAAGGATGGGGAGAGACCCAGTACTTC	CASSQGWGETQYF
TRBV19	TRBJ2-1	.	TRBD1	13	TGTGCCAGTAGTGGGGGACAGAGGAATGAGCAGTTCTTC	CASSGGQRNEQFF
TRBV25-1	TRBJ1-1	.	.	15	TGTGCCAGCAGTGAATTGTATGGGGGGCTTGATGAAGCTTTCTTT	CASSELYGGLDEAFF
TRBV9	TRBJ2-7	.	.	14	TGTGCCAGCAGCGTAGGTGGGGGGACCTACGAGCAGTACTTC	CASSVGGGTYEQYF
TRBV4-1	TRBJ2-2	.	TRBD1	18	TGCGCCAGCAGCCGCGTACAGGGGGCAGGTGTCATGATCGGGGAGCTGTTTTTT	CASSRVQGAGVMIGELFF